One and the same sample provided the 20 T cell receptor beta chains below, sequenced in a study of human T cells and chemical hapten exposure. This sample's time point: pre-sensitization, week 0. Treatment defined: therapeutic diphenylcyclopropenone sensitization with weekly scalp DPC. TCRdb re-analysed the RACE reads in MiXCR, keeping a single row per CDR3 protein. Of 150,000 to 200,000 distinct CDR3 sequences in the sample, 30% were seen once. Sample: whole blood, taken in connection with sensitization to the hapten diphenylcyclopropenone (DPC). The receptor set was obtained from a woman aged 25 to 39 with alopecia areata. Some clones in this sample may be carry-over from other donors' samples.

The CDR3 DNA sequence: TGCAGCGTTGGTCAGCTCGAGGACATTCAGTACTTC. Encoded protein: CSVGQLEDIQYF. The rearrangement uses TRBV29-1 and TRBJ2-4; unclear D gene. The germline CDR1 and CDR2 sequences are SQVTM and ANQGSEA. This CDR3 has 12 residues. With 4 bases removed from V and 8 bases from J, the gap between germline ends came to 12 bases.

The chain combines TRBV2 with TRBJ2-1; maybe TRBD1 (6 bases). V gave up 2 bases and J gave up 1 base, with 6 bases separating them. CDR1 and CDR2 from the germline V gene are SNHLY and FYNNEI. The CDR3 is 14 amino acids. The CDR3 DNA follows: TGTGCCAGCAGTGAACAGGGGTCCTACAATGAGCAGTTCTTC. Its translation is CASSEQGSYNEQFF.

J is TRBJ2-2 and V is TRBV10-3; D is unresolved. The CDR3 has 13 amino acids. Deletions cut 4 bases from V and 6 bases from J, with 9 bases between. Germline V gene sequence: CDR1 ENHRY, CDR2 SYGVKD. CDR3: CAISAVMPGELFF. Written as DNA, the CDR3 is TGTGCCATCAGTGCGGTCATGCCCGGGGAGCTGTTTTTT.

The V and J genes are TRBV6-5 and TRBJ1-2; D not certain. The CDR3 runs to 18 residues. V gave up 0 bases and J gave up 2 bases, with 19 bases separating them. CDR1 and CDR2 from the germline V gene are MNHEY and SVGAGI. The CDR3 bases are TGTGCCAGCAGTTACTCGGCCCCGGCGGGGAGCATAAACTATGGCTACACCTTC. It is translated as CASSYSAPAGSINYGYTF.

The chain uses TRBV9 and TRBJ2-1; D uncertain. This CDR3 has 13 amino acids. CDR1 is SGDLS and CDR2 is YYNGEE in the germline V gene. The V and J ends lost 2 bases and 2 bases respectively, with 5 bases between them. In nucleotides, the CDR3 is TGTGCCAGCAGCGTCCAAGCCTACAATGAGCAGTTCTTC. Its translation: CASSVQAYNEQFF.

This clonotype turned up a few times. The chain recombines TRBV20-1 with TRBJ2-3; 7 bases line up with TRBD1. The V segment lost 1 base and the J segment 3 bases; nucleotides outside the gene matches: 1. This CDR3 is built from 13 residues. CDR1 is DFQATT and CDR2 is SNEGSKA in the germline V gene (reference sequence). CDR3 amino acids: CSARVRGTDTQYF. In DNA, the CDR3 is TGCAGTGCTAGAGTCAGGGGGACAGATACGCAGTATTTT.

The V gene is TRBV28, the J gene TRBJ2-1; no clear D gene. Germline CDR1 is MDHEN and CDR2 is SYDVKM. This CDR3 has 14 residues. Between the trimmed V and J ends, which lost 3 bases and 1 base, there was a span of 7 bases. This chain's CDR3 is CASSFAGSYNEQFF. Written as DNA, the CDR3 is TGTGCCAGCAGTTTCGCAGGATCCTACAATGAGCAGTTCTTC. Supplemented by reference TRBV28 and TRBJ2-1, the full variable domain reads DVKVTQSSRYLVKRTGEKVFLECVQDMDHENMFWYRQDPGLGLRLIYFSYDVKMKEKGDIPEGYSVSREKKERFSLILESASTNQTSMYLCASSFAGSYNEQFFGPGTRLTVL.

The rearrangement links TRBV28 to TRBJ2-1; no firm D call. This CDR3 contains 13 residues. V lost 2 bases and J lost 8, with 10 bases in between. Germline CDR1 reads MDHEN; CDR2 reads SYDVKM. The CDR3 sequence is CASSLPHRDEQFF. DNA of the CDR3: TGTGCCAGCAGTTTACCCCACCGGGATGAGCAGTTCTTC. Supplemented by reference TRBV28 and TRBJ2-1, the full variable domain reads DVKVTQSSRYLVKRTGEKVFLECVQDMDHENMFWYRQDPGLGLRLIYFSYDVKMKEKGDIPEGYSVSREKKERFSLILESASTNQTSMYLCASSLPHRDEQFFGPGTRLTVL.

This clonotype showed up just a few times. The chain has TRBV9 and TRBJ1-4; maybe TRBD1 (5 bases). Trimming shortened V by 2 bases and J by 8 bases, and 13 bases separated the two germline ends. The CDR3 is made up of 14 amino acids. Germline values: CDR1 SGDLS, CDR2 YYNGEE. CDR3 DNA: TGTGCCAGCAGCGTGGGGGGGATCGAGGAAAAACTGTTTTTT. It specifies CASSVGGIEEKLFF.

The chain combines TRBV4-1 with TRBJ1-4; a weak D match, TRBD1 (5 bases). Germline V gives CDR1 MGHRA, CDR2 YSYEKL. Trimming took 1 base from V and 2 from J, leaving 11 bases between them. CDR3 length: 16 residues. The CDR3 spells CASSQAYKGTNEKLFF. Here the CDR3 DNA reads TGCGCCAGCAGCCAAGCATACAAGGGGACTAATGAAAAACTGTTTTTT.

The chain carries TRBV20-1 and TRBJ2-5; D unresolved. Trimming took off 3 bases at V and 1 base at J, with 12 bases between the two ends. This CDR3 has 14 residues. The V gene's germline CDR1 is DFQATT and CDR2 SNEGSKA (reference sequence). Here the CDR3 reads CSASGSLAQETQYF. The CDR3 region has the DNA TGCAGTGCTAGTGGCAGCTTAGCCCAAGAGACCCAGTACTTC.

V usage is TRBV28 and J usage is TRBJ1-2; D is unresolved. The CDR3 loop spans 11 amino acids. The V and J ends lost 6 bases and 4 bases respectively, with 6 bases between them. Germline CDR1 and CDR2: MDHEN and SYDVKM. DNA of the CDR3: TGTGCCAGCAGGAGGACCTATGGCTACACCTTC. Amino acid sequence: CASRRTYGYTF.

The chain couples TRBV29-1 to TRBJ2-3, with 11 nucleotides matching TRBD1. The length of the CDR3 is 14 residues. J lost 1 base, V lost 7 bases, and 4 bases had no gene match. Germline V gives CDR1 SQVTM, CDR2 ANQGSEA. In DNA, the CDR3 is TGCAGCGCAATGGGACAGGGGGGCACAGATACGCAGTATTTT. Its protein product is CSAMGQGGTDTQYF.

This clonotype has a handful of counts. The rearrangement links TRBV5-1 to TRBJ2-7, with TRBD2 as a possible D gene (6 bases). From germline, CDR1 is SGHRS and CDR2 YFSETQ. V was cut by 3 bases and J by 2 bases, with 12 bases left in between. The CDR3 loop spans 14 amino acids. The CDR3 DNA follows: TGCGCCAGCAGCTCGGCCGGGACTGCCTACGAGCAGTACTTC. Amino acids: CASSSAGTAYEQYF. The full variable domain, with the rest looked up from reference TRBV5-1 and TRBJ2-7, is KAGVTQTPRYLIKTRGQQVTLSCSPISGHRSVSWYQQTPGQGLQFLFEYFSETQRNKGNFPGRFSGRQFSNSRSEMNVSTLELGDSALYLCASSSAGTAYEQYFGPGTRLTVT.

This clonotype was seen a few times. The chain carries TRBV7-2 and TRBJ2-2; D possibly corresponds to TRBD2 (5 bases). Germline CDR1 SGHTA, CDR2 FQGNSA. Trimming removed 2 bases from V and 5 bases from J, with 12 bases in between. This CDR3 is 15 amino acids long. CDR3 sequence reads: CASSLLGTGTGELFF. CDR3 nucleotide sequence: TGTGCCAGCAGCTTATTGGGCACGGGAACCGGGGAGCTGTTTTTT.

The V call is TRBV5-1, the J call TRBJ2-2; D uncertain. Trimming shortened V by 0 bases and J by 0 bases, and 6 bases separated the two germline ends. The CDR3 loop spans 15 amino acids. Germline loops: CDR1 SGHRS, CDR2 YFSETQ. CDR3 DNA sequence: TGCGCCAGCAGCTTGGAGGCCCCGAACACCGGGGAGCTGTTTTTT. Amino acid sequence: CASSLEAPNTGELFF.

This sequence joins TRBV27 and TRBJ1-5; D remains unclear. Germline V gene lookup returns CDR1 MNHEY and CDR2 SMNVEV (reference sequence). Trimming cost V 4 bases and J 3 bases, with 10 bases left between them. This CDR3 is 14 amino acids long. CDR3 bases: TGTGCCAGCAGTTCAACTGGGGACAATCAGCCCCAGCATTTT. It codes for CASSSTGDNQPQHF.

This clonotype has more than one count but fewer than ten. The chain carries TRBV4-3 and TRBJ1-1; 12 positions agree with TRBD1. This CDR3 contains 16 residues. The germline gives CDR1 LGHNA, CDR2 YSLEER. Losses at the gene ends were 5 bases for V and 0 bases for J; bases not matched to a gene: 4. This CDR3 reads CASSYGTGGVNTEAFF. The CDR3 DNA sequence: TGCGCCAGCAGCTACGGGACAGGGGGCGTGAACACTGAAGCTTTCTTT.

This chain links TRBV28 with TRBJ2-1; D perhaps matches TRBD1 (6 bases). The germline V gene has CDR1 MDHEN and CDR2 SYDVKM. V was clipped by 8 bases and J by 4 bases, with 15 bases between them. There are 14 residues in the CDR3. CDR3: CASLPGHLYNEQFF. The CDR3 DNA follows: TGTGCCAGCTTGCCGGGACACCTATACAATGAGCAGTTCTTC.

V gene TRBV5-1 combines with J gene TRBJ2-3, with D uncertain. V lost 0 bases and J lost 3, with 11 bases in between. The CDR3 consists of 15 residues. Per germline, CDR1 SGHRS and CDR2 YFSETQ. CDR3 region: CASSLADQRTDTQYF. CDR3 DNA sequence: TGCGCCAGCAGCTTGGCCGATCAAAGGACAGATACGCAGTATTTT.